Each of the 20 T cell receptor beta chains below was sequenced from the same sample in a study of human T cells and chemical hapten exposure. TCRdb reprocessed the RACE reads with MiXCR, giving one entry per CDR3 protein. The sample holds under 200,000 distinct CDR3 sequences; approximately 15% are singletons and the top ten take around 1.7%. As for time point: patch test 1, 2 weeks after DPC sensitization. As to treatment: therapeutic diphenylcyclopropenone sensitization with weekly scalp DPC. The material was whole blood, obtained in connection with sensitization to the hapten diphenylcyclopropenone (DPC). These receptor sequences come from a woman between 25 and 40 years old with alopecia areata. Some clones in this sample may be carry-over from other donors' samples.

The V gene is TRBV2, the J gene TRBJ1-6; the match to TRBD1 covers 7 bases. The junction had 1 base not matched to a gene; V was cut back by 7 bases and J by 4 bases. Germline CDR1 SNHLY, CDR2 FYNNEI. The CDR3 has 13 residues. The chain's CDR3 is CASKGQYNSPLHF. The DNA of the CDR3 is TGTGCCAGCAAGGGACAGTATAATTCACCCCTCCACTTT. The full variable domain, with the rest looked up from reference TRBV2 and TRBJ1-6, is EPEVTQTPSHQVTQMGQEVILRCVPISNHLYFYWYRQILGQKVEFLVSFYNNEISEKSEIFDDQFSVERPDGSNFTLKIRSTKLEDSAMYFCASKGQYNSPLHFGNGTRLTVT.

The chain is built from TRBV6-1 and TRBJ2-5; 9 bases fit TRBD2. Germline lookup yields CDR1 MNHNS and CDR2 SASEGT. The V and J ends lost 4 bases and 5 bases, in that order; junction bases with no gene match: 5. The CDR3 spans 14 residues. The CDR3 bases are TGTGCCAGCAGTGCTCTAGCGGGACGGGAGACCCAGTACTTC. Translated, it gives CASSALAGRETQYF.

This clonotype was detected many times. This sequence joins TRBV7-9 and TRBJ2-3; 8 bases map to TRBD2. With V trimmed by 5 bases and J by 4 bases, 8 bases remained unmatched. Per the germline V gene, CDR1 is SEHNR and CDR2 is FQNEAQ (reference sequence). This CDR3 contains 15 residues. The DNA for the CDR3 is TGTGCCAGCAGCGCTGTAGCGGGAACTGCAGATACGCAGTATTTT. This gives the protein CASSAVAGTADTQYF.

Written as DNA, the CDR3 is TGTGCCAGCAGTTCTCAGGTCCATCGGGAGACCCAGTACTTC. Translation: CASSSQVHRETQYF. The V gene is TRBV6-5, the J gene TRBJ2-5; D uncertain. The CDR3 consists of 14 residues. The V end was cut by 4 bases, the J end by 5 bases, with 14 bases between. Germline V gene sequence: CDR1 MNHEY, CDR2 SVGAGI.

The V and J genes are TRBV19 and TRBJ2-1; TRBD1 matches at 9 bases. CDR1 and CDR2 (germline): LNHDA, SQIVND (reference sequence). V gave up 5 bases and J gave up 0 bases; unmatched junction bases: 8. The CDR3 sequence is 17 residues long. CDR3 protein: CASSPKPGQGSYNEQFF. CDR3 nucleotides: TGTGCCAGTAGTCCGAAACCGGGACAGGGCTCCTACAATGAGCAGTTCTTC.

This chain connects TRBV6-5 to TRBJ1-4; 8 bases fit TRBD1. With 5 bases clipped from V and 8 bases from J, the junction kept 13 bases outside the gene matches. CDR3 length: 16 residues. Looked up from germline, CDR1 is MNHEY and CDR2 is SVGAGI. The CDR3 is CASSPFPTGGREKLFF. The CDR3 DNA is TGTGCCAGCAGTCCCTTCCCCACAGGGGGACGGGAAAAACTGTTTTTT.

This clonotype was found a few times. The V call is TRBV6-2 or TRBV6-3, the J call TRBJ1-5; TRBD1 is a possible D gene (6 bases). This CDR3 contains 16 residues. Germline V gives CDR1 MNHEY, CDR2 SVGEGT. The V and J ends lost 4 bases and 7 bases respectively, with 20 bases between them. Written as DNA, the CDR3 is TGTGCCAGCAGTTTTACACAGGGAATCGGTAGGCAGCCCCAGCATTTT. Residues: CASSFTQGIGRQPQHF.

The chain combines TRBV12-3 or TRBV12-4 with TRBJ1-6, with 8 bases lining up with TRBD1. V shed 7 bases and J 12 bases; nucleotides not matched to a gene: 8. This CDR3 comprises 13 residues. In DNA, the CDR3 is TGTGCCAGCAAAAGGACAGGGAGCAGACCCCTCCACTTT. It yields the protein CASKRTGSRPLHF.

The sample holds a few counts of this clonotype. The J gene is TRBJ2-7, the V gene TRBV11-2; D uncertain. Trimming removed 3 bases from V and 2 bases from J, with 11 bases in between. The CDR3 sequence is 14 residues long. Germline values: CDR1 SGHAT, CDR2 FQNNGV. In DNA, the CDR3 is TGTGCCAGCAGCTTTCAAGGGCTTACCTACGAGCAGTACTTC. It is translated as CASSFQGLTYEQYF. The full variable domain, completed using reference TRBV11-2 and TRBJ2-7, is EAGVAQSPRYKIIEKRQSVAFWCNPISGHATLYWYQQILGQGPKLLIQFQNNGVVDDSQLPKDRFSAERLKGVDSTLKIQPAKLEDSAVYLCASSFQGLTYEQYFGPGTRLTVT.

This clonotype has only a few counts. The chain links TRBV7-6 to TRBJ1-5; the D is unclear. CDR1 is SGHVS and CDR2 is FNYEAQ in the germline V gene. This CDR3 contains 17 residues. V gave up 5 bases and J gave up 5 bases, with 22 bases separating them. For the CDR3, the DNA is TGTGCCAGCAGCCCGCGGGAGGGCCCGACTGTGGATCAGCCCCAGCATTTT. As protein: CASSPREGPTVDQPQHF.

The table lists this clonotype with many counts. This chain joins TRBV20-1 and TRBJ2-7; possibly TRBD1 or TRBD2 for D (5 bases each). Trimming shortened V by 5 bases and J by 5 bases, and 22 bases separated the two germline ends. CDR3 length: 15 amino acids. Germline lookup yields CDR1 DFQATT and CDR2 SNEGSKA (reference sequence). CDR3 protein: CSAFRMGPRGNEQYF. The CDR3 DNA sequence: TGCAGTGCTTTTCGGATGGGGCCGCGAGGGAACGAGCAGTACTTC.

This clonotype was detected ten times or more. The rearrangement joins TRBV29-1 to TRBJ1-2; the D is unclear. Trimming took 3 bases from V and 2 from J, leaving 7 bases between them. This CDR3 is built from 12 residues. Looked up from germline, CDR1 is SQVTM and CDR2 is ANQGSEA. DNA for the CDR3: TGCAGCGTTGACGCGTGGAACTATGGCTACACCTTC. This codes for CSVDAWNYGYTF. Looking up the rest from reference TRBV29-1 and TRBJ1-2 gives the full variable domain: SAVISQKPSRDICQRGTSLTIQCQVDSQVTMMFWYRQQPGQSLTLIATANQGSEATYESGFVIDKFPISRPNLTFSTLTVSNMSPEDSSIYLCSVDAWNYGYTFGSGTRLTVV.

This rearrangement joins TRBV11-2 to TRBJ2-1; D uncertain. V gave up 3 bases and J gave up 9 bases, with 6 bases separating them. The CDR3 contains 11 residues. Germline V gene data show CDR1 as SGHAT and CDR2 as FQNNGV. CDR3 loop: CASSLGREQFF. The CDR3 DNA follows: TGTGCCAGCAGCTTGGGTCGTGAGCAGTTCTTC.

This clonotype has ten or more counts. The J gene is TRBJ2-1, the V gene TRBV19; 8 nucleotides line up with TRBD1. V dropped 3 bases and J dropped 2; count of bases not matched to a gene: 0. The V gene's germline CDR1 is LNHDA and CDR2 SQIVND (reference sequence). The CDR3 loop spans 14 amino acids. The chain's CDR3 is CASSMGQAYNEQFF. CDR3 nucleotide sequence: TGTGCCAGTAGTATGGGACAGGCCTACAATGAGCAGTTCTTC.

This clonotype was detected ten times or more. This sequence joins TRBV5-1 and TRBJ1-1; possibly TRBD1 for D (6 bases). Germline V gives CDR1 SGHRS, CDR2 YFSETQ. V lost 4 bases and J 1 base, leaving 11 bases between the germline ends. This CDR3 comprises 14 residues. CDR3 nucleotides: TGCGCCAGCAGCCCGGACAGCACGAACACTGAAGCTTTCTTT. Protein sequence: CASSPDSTNTEAFF.

The chain employs TRBV7-6 and TRBJ1-5; no clear D gene. CDR3 length: 17 residues. CDR1 and CDR2 (germline): SGHVS, FNYEAQ. V was shortened by 2 bases and J by 0 bases, with 14 bases between the two germline ends. As DNA, the CDR3 is TGTGCCAGCAGCTTACCGGGCGGGCCACCTAGCAATCAGCCCCAGCATTTT. Amino acids: CASSLPGGPPSNQPQHF.

This clonotype showed up many times. V is TRBV6-2 or TRBV6-3 and J is TRBJ1-1; a possible D gene is TRBD1 (6 bases). Trimming removed 6 bases from V and 1 base from J, with 9 bases in between. Germline CDR1 and CDR2: MNHEY and SVGEGT. This CDR3 spans 13 amino acids. The CDR3 bases are TGTGCCAGCAGCATGGGGGCGAACACTGAAGCTTTCTTT. Protein: CASSMGANTEAFF.

The chain uses TRBV5-1 and TRBJ2-3, with 9 bases that match TRBD2. Germline CDR1 reads SGHRS; CDR2 reads YFSETQ. The CDR3 is 16 residues long. With 4 bases clipped from V and 2 bases from J, the junction kept 8 bases outside the gene matches. CDR3 DNA sequence: TGCGCCAGCAGCCCAGCGGCGGGAGGGGTCACAGATACGCAGTATTTT. Translation gives CASSPAAGGVTDTQYF.

The sample holds a few counts of this clonotype. The chain employs TRBV19 and TRBJ1-4; weak D call: TRBD1 (5 bases). Germline V CDR1 and CDR2: LNHDA, SQIVND (reference sequence). CDR3 length: 15 amino acids. Trimming left V 3 bases short and J 7 bases short, with 15 bases between. The CDR3 DNA reads TGTGCCAGTAGTATCTCCGGGACGGAGAGTGAAAAACTGTTTTTT. It is translated as CASSISGTESEKLFF.

The chain recombines TRBV28 with TRBJ1-2, with D uncertain. The V gene lost 3 bases and the J gene lost 4 bases, with 6 bases spanning the gap. The CDR3 has 12 residues. Germline CDR1 reads MDHEN; CDR2 reads SYDVKM. The CDR3 loop reads CASSFNGYGYTF. CDR3 DNA: TGTGCCAGCAGTTTTAACGGCTATGGCTACACCTTC.